These 12 T cell receptor beta chains were all obtained from the same sample, sequenced in a study of shared clonotypes between healthy human individuals. Here immunoSEQ multiplex PCR was the method, and the copy in TCRdb shows in-frame clones only, minus some. The sample yields just over 2,000,000 clones, about 95% seen once. Source material: naive CD4+ T cells sorted from blood. Regarding subset: CD45RA+ positively selected. Every receptor here comes from a man younger than 35 in good health.

This clone was found once. The V call is TRBV14, the J call TRBJ1-2; 11 nucleotides align to TRBD1. The CDR3 is 19 amino acids. J was trimmed by 3 bases and V by 1 base; bases with no gene match: 13. Per germline, CDR1 SGHDN and CDR2 FVKESK. The CDR3 DNA reads TGTGCCAGCAGCCAAGTCGTTTCAAGGTGGGACAGGGGGGACTATGGCTACACCTTC. Encoded protein: CASSQVVSRWDRGDYGYTF.

In its sample, this clone was seen once. The rearrangement links TRBV9 to TRBJ2-6; D gene unclear. Germline loops: CDR1 SGDLS, CDR2 YYNGEE. The CDR3 spans 15 residues. V was cut by 4 bases and J by 4 bases, with 12 bases left in between. The CDR3 is CASSPRRSGANVLTF. Written as DNA, the CDR3 is TGTGCCAGCAGCCCCCGCAGGTCCGGGGCCAACGTCCTGACTTTC.

The chain couples TRBV7-6 to TRBJ1-1; no firm D call. The V gene lost 3 bases and the J gene lost 4 bases, with 15 bases spanning the gap. Germline assignment: CDR1 SGHVS and CDR2 FNYEAQ. The CDR3 length is 15 residues. In DNA form, the CDR3 reads TGTGCCAGCAGCTTTGACAATGCGGTAGGCACTGAAGCTTTCTTT. It encodes CASSFDNAVGTEAFF.

In regard to this clone: The same CDR3 arises from other DNA sequences in this sample as well. The chain is built from TRBV2 and TRBJ2-3; maybe TRBD1 (6 bases). Germline loops: CDR1 SNHLY, CDR2 FYNNEI. The CDR3 covers 14 residues. Trimming stripped 6 bases from V and 0 bases from J, with 10 bases between. CDR3 amino acids: CASRRTESTDTQYF. CDR3 in DNA: TGTGCCAGCAGGAGGACAGAGAGCACAGATACGCAGTATTTT.

The rearrangement joins TRBV9 to TRBJ1-1, with D unresolved. V gave up 4 bases and J gave up 1 base, with 11 bases separating them. The germline V gene encodes CDR1 SGDLS and CDR2 YYNGEE. CDR3 size: 14 residues. The CDR3 bases are TGTGCCAGCAGCACCTTTGACAAGAACACTGAAGCTTTCTTT. Its protein product is CASSTFDKNTEAFF. The variable domain in full, with the rest retrieved from reference TRBV9 and TRBJ1-1, is DSGVTQTPKHLITATGQRVTLRCSPRSGDLSVYWYQQSLDQGLQFLIQYYNGEERAKGNILERFSAQQFPDLHSELNLSSLELGDSALYFCASSTFDKNTEAFFGQGTRLTVV.

The CDR3 bases are TGTGCCTATGAGAGTTACGGCATTGAAGCTTTCTTT. It encodes CAYESYGIEAFF. The V and J genes are TRBV30 and TRBJ1-1; D is unclear. V was shortened by 7 bases and J by 7 bases, with 16 bases between the two germline ends. Germline CDR1 and CDR2: GTSNPN and SVGIG (reference sequence). The CDR3 covers 12 residues.

Of note for this clone: Other nucleotide sequences in the sample specify the same CDR3. The rearrangement links TRBV7-3 to TRBJ1-1; D is undetermined. The V end lost 2 bases, the J end lost 3 bases, and 7 bases lay between the germline ends. The germline CDR1 and CDR2 sequences are SGHTA and FQGTGA. The CDR3 is 13 residues long. The CDR3 DNA reads as TGTGCCAGCAGCTTATCGAGGGACACTGAAGCTTTCTTT. Translated: CASSLSRDTEAFF. The whole variable domain, filled in from reference TRBV7-3 and TRBJ1-1, reads GAGVSQTPSNKVTEKGKYVELRCDPISGHTALYWYRQSLGQGPEFLIYFQGTGAADDSGLPNDRFFAVRPEGSVSTLKIQRTERGDSAVYLCASSLSRDTEAFFGQGTRLTVV.

The V and J genes are TRBV5-1 and TRBJ2-1; 9 bases are shared with TRBD2. The ends lost 5 bases at V and 7 bases at J; junction bases unmatched: 13. The CDR3 contains 16 residues. CDR1 is SGHRS, CDR2 YFSETQ, per germline. CDR3 residues: CASSPQGAGGPNEQFF. The CDR3 DNA sequence: TGCGCCAGCAGTCCCCAAGGAGCGGGGGGACCAAATGAGCAGTTCTTC.

This sequence joins TRBV2 and TRBJ1-2; D gene unclear. In germline, CDR1 is SNHLY, CDR2 FYNNEI. The length of the CDR3 is 15 residues. Trimming left V 7 bases short and J 5 bases short, with 20 bases between. CDR3 in amino acids: CASTARGLFQYGYTF. The CDR3 DNA sequence: TGTGCCAGCACTGCCCGCGGACTTTTCCAATATGGCTACACCTTC.

The chain combines TRBV5-1 with TRBJ2-5; 12 bases agree with TRBD2. V lost 1 base, J lost 5 bases, and 6 bases stayed unmatched. Germline-derived CDR1 and CDR2 are SGHRS and YFSETQ. The CDR3 length is 16 residues. The CDR3 bases are TGCGCCAGCAGCTTGAATCTAGCGGGAGGGCAGGAGACCCAGTACTTC. Translation gives CASSLNLAGGQETQYF.

The chain employs TRBV4-1 and TRBJ2-5; TRBD2 agrees at 7 bases. Trimming at V came to 0 bases and at J to 4 bases, leaving 8 bases not matched to a gene. The germline gives CDR1 MGHRA, CDR2 YSYEKL. The CDR3 is 16 residues long. CDR3 sequence (DNA): TGCGCCAGCAGCCAAGAATCTGGCGGGGGTGGAGAGACCCAGTACTTC. The encoded protein is CASSQESGGGGETQYF.

In the case of this clone: One end of the junction is discordant with germline, which a read error may explain. The gene calls are TRBV5-1 and TRBJ2-7; 9 bases are shared with TRBD1. Germline CDR1 is SGHRS and CDR2 is YFSETQ. The CDR3 runs 13 residues. For the CDR3, the DNA is TGCGACAGCAGCTTTAGACAGGGGGACTCCGGATACTTC. This sequence encodes CDSSFRQGDSGYF.